This TCR beta chain was retrieved from a study of shared clonotypes between healthy human individuals. This CDR3 region has 14 residues. In germline, CDR1 is SGHAT, CDR2 FQNNGV. The V end was cut by 1 base, the J end by 3 bases, with 9 bases between. Broader study findings: When compared with the clonotypes that were shared by all four sorted-subset donors, the non-shared clonotypes turned out to have lower generation probabilities.

Only Caucasian adults living in Nashville, Tennessee made up the donor group. Each PCR replicate from the sorted subsets contained around 0.2 ug DNA, which is about 30,000 T cell genomes. Repertoires were generated with immunoSEQ multiplex PCR, while TCRdb's copy carries only in-frame clones and drops some. The sample includes about 660,000 clones, about 74% of them seen just once. As concerns this clone: Its antigen is as yet unknown. This may stem from a read error, because a much larger clone lies one nucleotide away.

This TCR was recovered from a woman aged 25 to 39 in good health. V is TRBV11-2 and J is TRBJ1-1; D gene unclear. Material: memory CD4+ T cells sorted from blood. Stated subset: CD45RA-negative fraction. The DNA of the CDR3 is TGTGCCAGCAGCTTAGGACATGGGGACACTGAAGCTTTCTTT. Its translation: CASSLGHGDTEAFF.